This record covers a single TCR beta chain. Its antigen is not identified. V was shortened by 5 bases and J by 4 bases, with 11 bases between the two germline ends. Germline V gene data show CDR1 as SGHTA and CDR2 as FQGNSA. The CDR3 consists of 14 residues. Only in-frame clones appear in the TCRdb table, and some are missing; sequencing was by immunoSEQ multiplex PCR. The sample records about 77,000 clones, over 75% being singletons. The data originate from a study of OX40 agonist ivuxolimab in advanced cancers. In the study overall: Patients were infused with ivuxolimab every 2 weeks at 0.01 to 10 mg/kg. Among those enrolled, mean age was around 60 years (range 23 to 79) and about 79% were male. Study-level points and caveats: Some of the nonresponding patients also showed low levels of normalized T-cell clonal expansion. At 0.1 to 3.0 mg/kg and by week 6, clonal expansion occurred in CD4+ and CD8+ blood T cells.

This material consisted of CD4+ or CD8+ T cells sorted from blood, taken in a trial of the OX40 agonist ivuxolimab. The V gene is TRBV7-2, the J gene TRBJ2-2, with D hard to call. The origin of this receptor is an adult with an advanced solid tumor such as melanoma, head and neck, liver or kidney cancer. The DNA of the CDR3 is TGTGCCAGCAGCCCAGCGCCGGTCACCGGGGAGCTGTTTTTT. It is translated as CASSPAPVTGELFF.